The sequence of this T cell receptor beta chain was determined in a study of shared clonotypes between healthy human individuals (dated by TCRdb to the early 2020s). General notes on the study: The cohort included a few men and a couple of women between 18 and 49 years of age. For each donor, three plates each were used for CD4 naive and CD4 memory, two plates were used for CD8 naive, and one plate was used for CD8 memory. The study deeply sequenced blood TCR repertoires of five healthy adults to estimate repertoire size and the extent of clonotype sharing between individuals. Libraries were prepared and TCR repertoires were sequenced by different laboratories using diverse techniques, in order to increase sequencing depth and limit assay-specific biases. Between about 0.8 and 9 billion PBMCs per donor were obtained by leukapheresis.

There are many counts of this clone. Its antigen has not been determined. No base qualities exist here, and no much larger clone lies one base off it. The donors were healthy, HIV-negative adults with no recently reported acute infections or vaccinations. Every donor was a Caucasian adult living in Nashville, Tennessee, USA. CD4+ T cells were enriched by magnetic negative selection, after which naive cells were positively selected on CD45RA and the negative fraction was taken as the memory subset. After blood collection by leukapheresis, PBMCs were isolated using Ficoll-Histopaque density gradient centrifugation and then cryopreserved in the vapor phase of liquid nitrogen. Analytical flow cytometry was used to check the purity and quantity of every magnetically sorted T cell population. Genomic DNA was isolated from every sorted fraction and measured by UV absorbance on a Nanodrop 2000c. Results the study describes overall, beyond this receptor: Higher generation probabilities were observed for clonotypes shared by all four sorted-subset donors than for non-shared clonotypes. Estimated clonotype richness was generally larger for naive than for memory subsets. The genetic and exposure-history diversity represented was limited by the small number of donors. Rarefaction of sorted-subset datasets indicated incomplete sequencing despite the large sequencing depth. Across a few donors, 4.5% to 6.5% of naive CD4, around 3.3% of naive CD8, 2% to 2.5% of memory CD4, and about 0.44% of memory CD8 clonotypes were shared. Based on pairwise subsampling, the degree of clonotype sharing among donors was expected to be affected by sequencing depth. Sampling was restricted to blood, and TCR repertoires in tissues likely differ from the TCR repertoires found in blood.

TCR CDR3 regions were amplified from genomic DNA by multiplex PCR using the deep immunoSEQ assay. Extracted genomic DNA from each cell subset was spread evenly across all wells of several immunoSEQ 96-well plates, with each plate serving as a replicate. For sorted subsets, each replicate PCR was loaded with about 200 ng genomic DNA, equivalent to roughly 30,000 T cell genomes. Purified libraries were measured with a Qubit 3.0 fluorometer, size-checked on a Bioanalyzer 2100, and measured again with the KAPA Library Quantification kit. Each immunoSEQ 96-well plate was sequenced on its own single-read 150-cycle Illumina NextSeq 550 flow cell. As for how the authors treated the data: The immunoSEQ output contained only junctional sequences without quality scores, so filtering could not match that applied to full-length reads. To assign V/J genes and CDR3, sequences were annotated against IMGT germline references using PyIR, a Python wrapper for IgBLAST v1.9. Reads with weak V/J assignments (E-value above 1e-6), missing CDR3, stop codons, out-of-frame junctions, or ambiguous translated residues were removed. V3J clonotypes were defined as sequences sharing an identical inferred V gene, J gene, and CDR3 amino acid sequence. To compute the percentage overlap between repertoires, the number of shared unique clonotypes was divided by the size of the smaller repertoire. Repertoire richness was assessed with RTK rarefaction, the Chao1 estimator, and Recon v2.1 estimates of unobserved clonotypes. Generation probabilities for all TCRbeta clonotypes obtained by the gDNA method from a handful of donors were computed using OLGA. The table comes from immuneACCESS by way of TCRdb, which keeps in-frame sequences with V and J called. Part of the clones is missing from these tables; in studies checked, under half for an unresolved V gene and the rest for unknown reasons. V, J and clone size were drawn from that table, and D and trimming were deduced from the DNA. This sample gives around 980,000 clones in total; about 84% of them show up just once. The top ten clonotypes cover under 0.8% of the sample.

The sequence was collected from a man younger than 35 in good health. Some clones in this sample may be carry-over from other donors' samples. The sample taken for sequencing was memory CD4+ T cells from PBMCs. The cell subset or site label corresponds to: CD45RA-negative fraction.

DNA sequence: TGTGCCAGCAACCCCCGGGGCAGGCGGCACGAGCAGTACTTC. Its coded protein is CASNPRGRRHEQYF. Recombination connected TRBV6-5 to TRBJ2-7; the D gene is tentatively TRBD1 or TRBD2, each matching 5 bases. Taken from the germline V gene, the CDR1 and CDR2 loops are MNHEY and SVGAGI. The trim is 7 bases for V and 5 bases for J, with a gap of 18 bases between the germline ends. The CDR3, from cysteine to phenylalanine, totals 14 residues. Here the CDR3 DNA is all that survives: 42 bases in frame from base 1.